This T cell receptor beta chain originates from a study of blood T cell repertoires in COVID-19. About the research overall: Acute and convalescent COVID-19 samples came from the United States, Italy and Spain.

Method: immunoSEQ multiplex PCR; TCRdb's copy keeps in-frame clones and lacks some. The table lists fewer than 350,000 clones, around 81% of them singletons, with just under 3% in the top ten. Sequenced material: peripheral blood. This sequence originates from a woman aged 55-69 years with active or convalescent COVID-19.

In nucleotides, the CDR3 is TGTGCCAGTAAAAGACAGATTAGCACAGATACGCAGTATTTT. Translating gives CASKRQISTDTQYF. This rearrangement joins TRBV19 to TRBJ2-3; the D gene is possibly TRBD1 (5 bases). Germline CDR1 is LNHDA and CDR2 is SQIVND (reference sequence). The CDR3 runs to 14 residues. Deletions cut 7 bases from V and 0 bases from J, with 11 bases between.